What follows are 26 T cell receptor beta chains derived from one specimen sequenced in a study of CD8 T cells in ankylosing spondylitis. Points from the study as a whole: Characteristic of ankylosing spondylitis blood, it appeared, was a TCR beta motif comprising 7 to 9 highly homologous variants.

MiXCR, run by TCRdb on the 5' RACE reads, gives a single entry per CDR3 protein. The sample carries roughly 490,000 distinct CDR3 sequences, approximately 5.3% recorded once. Antigens of these TCRs are unknown. The sample taken for sequencing was blood, either unsorted or a sorted T cell fraction (not recorded which). These receptors all come from a male donor with ankylosing spondylitis.

At least ten counts were recorded for this clonotype. V is TRBV20-1 and J is TRBJ2-1, with D perhaps TRBD1 (5 bases). CDR3 length equals 13 residues. The germline CDR1 and CDR2 sequences are DFQATT and SNEGSKA (reference sequence). Trimming cost V 4 bases and J 3 bases, with 10 bases left between them. The CDR3 spells CSAIQGSYNEQFF. CDR3 DNA sequence: TGCAGTGCTATCCAGGGCAGCTACAATGAGCAGTTCTTC.

This clonotype has ten or more counts. This chain joins TRBV3-1 and TRBJ1-2; 7 bases fit TRBD1. The germline V gene has CDR1 LGHDT and CDR2 YNNKEL (reference sequence). Losses at the gene ends were 3 bases for V and 5 bases for J; bases not matched to a gene: 6. The CDR3 runs 14 residues. CDR3: CASSHGTEPYGYTF. DNA of the CDR3: TGTGCCAGCAGCCACGGGACAGAACCGTATGGCTACACCTTC.

This clonotype was detected ten times or more. The chain combines TRBV20-1 with TRBJ1-2, with TRBD1 matching over 10 bases. Germline V gene lookup returns CDR1 DFQATT and CDR2 SNEGSKA (reference sequence). The CDR3 contains 13 residues. Trimming at V came to 4 bases and at J to 8 bases, leaving 7 bases not matched to a gene. CDR3 bases: TGCAGTGCTATCGGACAGGGGGGAGAAGGCTACACCTTC. Protein: CSAIGQGGEGYTF.

In its sample, this clonotype was seen many times. This rearrangement joins TRBV15 to TRBJ1-2; 10 bases map to TRBD1. V trimming: 0 bases; J trimming: 7 bases; junction bases outside the gene matches: 8. The CDR3 is made up of 16 amino acids. The germline CDR1 and CDR2 sequences are LNHNV and YYDKDF (reference sequence). CDR3 loop: CATSRDPGDRGGGYTF. The CDR3 DNA sequence: TGTGCCACCAGCAGAGATCCAGGGGACAGGGGTGGTGGCTACACCTTC. The full variable domain, in which reference TRBV15 and TRBJ1-2 provide the parts outside the CDR3, is DAMVIQNPRYQVTQFGKPVTLSCSQTLNHNVMYWYQQKSSQAPKLLFHYYDKDFNNEADTPDNFQSRRPNTSFCFLDIRSPGLGDTAMYLCATSRDPGDRGGGYTFGSGTRLTVV.

This clonotype was picked up many times. The chain joins TRBV20-1 to TRBJ2-1; unclear D gene. Germline lookup yields CDR1 DFQATT and CDR2 SNEGSKA (reference sequence). This CDR3 region has 16 residues. Between the trimmed V and J ends, which lost 2 bases and 2 bases, there was a span of 16 bases. The CDR3 loop is CSARNWSPNPYNEQFF. In DNA form, the CDR3 reads TGCAGTGCTAGAAATTGGTCCCCCAATCCCTACAATGAGCAGTTCTTC.

In this sample, this clonotype turned up many times. The rearrangement uses TRBV6-1 and TRBJ1-3; possibly TRBD1 for D (5 bases). The CDR3 sequence is 15 residues long. Germline CDR1 MNHNS, CDR2 SASEGT. Trimming removed 5 bases at V and 0 bases at J, with 11 bases between. The CDR3 DNA is TGTGCCAGCAGTCCCCGACAGATCTCTGGAAACACCATATATTTT. The encoded protein is CASSPRQISGNTIYF.

Many counts were recorded for this clonotype. This rearrangement joins TRBV20-1 to TRBJ2-5; TRBD2 matches 9 bases. The CDR3 is 12 amino acids. CDR1 and CDR2 (germline): DFQATT, SNEGSKA (reference sequence). Here the CDR3 reads CSYRSGGETQYF. The CDR3 nucleotides are TGCAGCTATCGTAGCGGGGGAGAGACCCAGTACTTC.

This clonotype was seen repeatedly, ten times or more. This sequence joins TRBV6-1 and TRBJ2-1; no firm D call. V dropped 1 base and J dropped 4 bases, with 14 bases sitting between them. Germline assignment: CDR1 MNHNS and CDR2 SASEGT. The CDR3 contains 16 residues. The CDR3 DNA sequence: TGTGCCAGCAGTGAAGGGCCCCCATTTTGGTACAATGAGCAGTTCTTC. Translating gives CASSEGPPFWYNEQFF.

This clonotype is a singleton in its sample. Because it lacks the conserved phenylalanine or tryptophan at the end, this CDR3 is likely a read error. This chain connects TRBV7-2 to TRBJ2-7; TRBD2 matches at 9 bases. The CDR3 length is 15 residues. Trimming took 8 bases from V and 1 from J; bases not matched to a gene: 9. Germline CDR1 SGHTA, CDR2 FQGNSA. The CDR3 protein is CASGKALAGSYEQYL. DNA for the CDR3: TGTGCCAGCGGAAAAGCCCTAGCGGGATCCTACGAGCAGTACCTC.

This clonotype was seen repeatedly, ten times or more. The chain uses TRBV27 and TRBJ1-5; 10 bases are shared with TRBD1. The germline V gene encodes CDR1 MNHEY and CDR2 SMNVEV (reference sequence). J lost 3 bases, V lost 6 bases, and 5 bases had no gene match. The length of the CDR3 is 15 residues. The CDR3 sequence: CASRRTGGYNQPQHF. The CDR3 DNA is TGTGCCAGCAGGCGGACAGGGGGGTACAATCAGCCCCAGCATTTT.

This clonotype was observed at least ten times. The chain is built from TRBV29-1 and TRBJ2-5; D is undetermined. CDR3 size: 12 residues. Per the germline V gene, CDR1 is SQVTM and CDR2 is ANQGSEA. V dropped 6 bases and J dropped 1 base, with 9 bases sitting between them. The chain's CDR3 is CSVLETQETQYF. The CDR3 DNA reads TGCAGCGTCCTGGAAACCCAAGAGACCCAGTACTTC.

This clonotype was observed at least ten times. This sequence joins TRBV6-2 or TRBV6-3 and TRBJ2-2; TRBD1 might be the D (6 bases). V lost 0 bases to trimming and J lost 6 bases, with 8 bases between them. Per germline, CDR1 MNHEY and CDR2 SVGEGT. The CDR3 is 14 amino acids. The DNA of the CDR3 is TGTGCCAGCAGTTACTCCTGGACAGCCGGGGAGCTGTTTTTT. Residues: CASSYSWTAGELFF.

This clonotype appeared a few times. The V and J genes are TRBV4-2 and TRBJ2-7, with D possibly being TRBD1 (5 bases). V gave up 3 bases and J gave up 2 bases, with 14 bases separating them. Germline CDR1 LGHNA, CDR2 YNFKEQ. The CDR3 has 15 amino acids. DNA of the CDR3: TGTGCCAGCAGCCATGGGGCTCCGGGTACCTACGAGCAGTACTTC. This codes for CASSHGAPGTYEQYF.

At least ten counts were recorded for this clonotype. The gene calls are TRBV7-9 and TRBJ2-3, with TRBD2 as a possible D gene (6 bases). In germline, CDR1 is SEHNR, CDR2 FQNEAQ (reference sequence). This CDR3 has 16 residues. The V end lost 5 bases, the J end lost 0 bases, and 15 bases lay between the germline ends. The CDR3 loop reads CASSAVYAGSTDTQYF. As DNA, the CDR3 is TGTGCCAGCAGCGCCGTCTATGCGGGGAGCACAGATACGCAGTATTTT.

This clonotype has a count of ten or more. The chain's CDR3 is CASSLPGQLNTGELFF. The CDR3 DNA follows: TGTGCCAGCAGCTTGCCGGGACAGCTCAACACCGGGGAGCTGTTTTTT. The V and J genes are TRBV5-6 and TRBJ2-2; 7 nucleotides match TRBD1. V gave up 1 base and J gave up 2 bases; unmatched junction bases: 5. Germline V lookup: CDR1 SGHDT, CDR2 YYEEEE. The CDR3 has 16 residues. Full variable domain (remainder filled in from reference TRBV5-6 and TRBJ2-2): DAGVTQSPTHLIKTRGQQVTLRCSPKSGHDTVSWYQQALGQGPQFIFQYYEEEERQRGNFPDRFSGHQFPNYSSELNVNALLLGDSALYLCASSLPGQLNTGELFFGEGSRLTVL.

Only a few counts were recorded for this clonotype. V and J are TRBV11-2 and TRBJ2-7, with D perhaps assigned TRBD1 or TRBD2 (5 bases each). V was shortened by 2 bases and J by 2 bases, with 10 bases between the two germline ends. Germline CDR1 SGHAT, CDR2 FQNNGV. CDR3 length equals 14 residues. CDR3 DNA: TGTGCCAGCAGCTTATTGGGGGTCACCTACGAGCAGTACTTC. This encodes CASSLLGVTYEQYF.

This clonotype was observed at least ten times. V and J are TRBV7-2 and TRBJ2-7; TRBD1 is a possible D gene (5 bases). V was trimmed by 5 bases and J by 3 bases, leaving 11 bases between them. CDR3 length: 13 residues. Germline assignment: CDR1 SGHTA and CDR2 FQGNSA. The chain's CDR3 is CASSRRQSYEQYF. In DNA form, the CDR3 reads TGTGCCAGCAGCCGGAGACAGAGCTACGAGCAGTACTTC.

This clonotype appeared many times. The chain links TRBV12-3 or TRBV12-4 to TRBJ1-4; tentatively, D is TRBD1 (6 bases). The CDR3 loop spans 18 amino acids. Trimming removed 5 bases at V and 0 bases at J, with 19 bases between. The CDR3 DNA sequence: TGTGCCAGCAGTGCCCGAGCGGGGGGCGGTGCAACTAATGAAAAACTGTTTTTT. Translated, it gives CASSARAGGGATNEKLFF.

The table lists this clonotype with a few counts. An end of the junction does not agree with germline; a read error may underlie this. The V and J genes are TRBV20-1 and TRBJ2-3; unclear D gene. The CDR3 spans 15 residues. Looked up from germline, CDR1 is DFQATT and CDR2 is SNEGSKA (reference sequence). The CDR3 DNA is TGCTGTGCTAGAGGCTGGGAAGGATCCACAGATACGCAGTATTTT. This encodes CCARGWEGSTDTQYF.

The table lists this clonotype with many counts. The chain employs TRBV7-9 and TRBJ2-1; TRBD2 agrees at 9 bases. Germline V gene lookup returns CDR1 SEHNR and CDR2 FQNEAQ (reference sequence). CDR3 length equals 14 residues. V lost 3 bases and J lost 7; bases outside the gene matches: 4. The CDR3 reads CASSFAGGPNEQFF. Here the CDR3 DNA reads TGTGCCAGCAGCTTCGCGGGAGGGCCAAATGAGCAGTTCTTC.

The sample holds many counts of this clonotype. The V and J genes are TRBV6-2 or TRBV6-3 and TRBJ2-2; D remains ambiguous. Trimming removed 7 bases at V and 1 base at J, with 7 bases between. This CDR3 contains 13 residues. Germline CDR1 MNHEY, CDR2 SVGEGT. CDR3 nucleotide sequence: TGTGCCAGCATCACCAAGAACACCGGGGAGCTGTTTTTT. Its protein is CASITKNTGELFF.

This clonotype was seen many times. V usage is TRBV20-1 and J usage is TRBJ2-1, with TRBD2 identical over 13 bases. This CDR3 has 16 residues. The V segment lost 8 bases and the J segment 9 bases; nucleotides outside the gene matches: 16. The germline CDR1 and CDR2 sequences are DFQATT and SNEGSKA (reference sequence). As DNA, the CDR3 is TGCAGTAAACTAGCGGGGGGGTACCAGGGAAGGATTGAGCAGTTCTTC. Translating it yields CSKLAGGYQGRIEQFF.

In its sample, this clonotype was seen a few times. This sequence joins TRBV4-1 and TRBJ2-1; 8 bases line up with TRBD2. V gave up 1 base and J gave up 5 bases; unmatched junction bases: 7. Germline CDR1 reads MGHRA; CDR2 reads YSYEKL. The length of the CDR3 is 16 residues. DNA of the CDR3: TGCGCCAGCAGCCAAGGGATCGGGAGGGCCGACAATGAGCAGTTCTTC. Translation gives CASSQGIGRADNEQFF.

This clonotype was seen repeatedly, ten times or more. The chain carries TRBV27 and TRBJ2-7; 8 bases line up with TRBD2. Germline CDR1 MNHEY, CDR2 SMNVEV (reference sequence). The CDR3 sequence is 13 residues long. Losses at the gene ends were 8 bases for V and 4 bases for J; bases not matched to a gene: 7. The CDR3 bases are TGTGCCAGCCCGAAGAAGCGGGAGTACGAGCAGTACTTC. The encoded protein is CASPKKREYEQYF.

This clonotype was seen only a few times. The gene calls are TRBV20-1 and TRBJ2-3; TRBD2 might be the D (6 bases). The germline CDR1 and CDR2 sequences are DFQATT and SNEGSKA (reference sequence). The germline V and J ends were trimmed by 3 bases and 1 base, with 20 bases remaining between them. The CDR3 covers 17 residues. CDR3 in DNA: TGCAGTGCTAGCGATTTTTTTAGCGGACGAGGCACAGATACGCAGTATTTT. Its translation: CSASDFFSGRGTDTQYF.

At least ten counts were recorded for this clonotype. The gene calls are TRBV20-1 and TRBJ2-7; no definite D call. Trimming left V 3 bases short and J 3 bases short, with 9 bases between. The CDR3 covers 12 residues. CDR1 DFQATT and CDR2 SNEGSKA come from the germline V gene (reference sequence). The CDR3 DNA sequence: TGCAGTGCTAGGATCGTTCTCTACGAGCAGTACTTC. Translation gives CSARIVLYEQYF.